This paragraph covers one T cell receptor beta chain sequence. The antigen is undetermined. This CDR3 comprises 15 residues. The V gene's germline CDR1 is MNHEY and CDR2 SVGAGI. The V gene lost 1 base and the J gene lost 1 base, with 10 bases spanning the gap. The record originates from a study of chemoradiotherapy in HPV16-positive cancers. Repeated repertoire sampling spanned the course of chemoradiotherapy. Study outcomes and limitations: Candidate HPV-specific clones and E7-related TCR motifs grew in tumor during treatment. Better recurrence-free survival went with HPV-responsive T-cell expansion in HPV16-positive patients. Functional assays defining HPV-specific T cells used only a couple of HPV16-positive patients.

Generated by immunoSEQ multiplex PCR, the TCRdb table keeps only in-frame clones and is missing some. The sample lists fewer than 4,500 clones, roughly 95% occurring once. This TCR was sampled from a human donor with HPV-associated anogenital cancer. The chain combines TRBV6-5 with TRBJ1-1; D might be TRBD1 (5 bases). Collection of the sample occurred from a patient who underwent chemoradiotherapy. For the CDR3, the DNA is TGTGCCAGCAGTTACTATCCAGGGAGGAACACTGAAGCTTTCTTT. Protein: CASSYYPGRNTEAFF.